A single sample gave rise to the 19 T cell receptor beta chains below, sequenced in a study of Ad26.COV2.S vaccination and SARS-CoV-2 variants. Noted treatment: some 19 received Ad26.COV2.S at low or high dose, single or two shots; five or six received placebo; per-sample allocation not given. Collection of the samples took place on day 63 after the first injection of vaccine or placebo. The method was immunoSEQ multiplex PCR; TCRdb's version includes in-frame clones alone and lacks a portion of them. Seen here are around 450,000 clones, about 90% observed once, and the top ten hold roughly 4%. The source material was peripheral blood, sampled in a trial of Ad26.COV2.S vaccine versus placebo. These receptors were collected from a person between 18 and 59 years old who received the Ad26.COV2.S COVID-19 vaccine or a placebo.

The DNA for the CDR3 is TGTGCCAGCAGCCAGGGCGCGACCGGGGAGCTGTTTTTT. Translated, it gives CASSQGATGELFF. The chain joins TRBV3-1 (or the pseudogene TRBV3-2) to TRBJ2-2; D not resolved. V lost 3 bases and J lost 5, with 7 bases in between. The CDR3 totals 13 residues. Germline CDR1 and CDR2: LGHDT and YNNKEL (reference sequence).

The V call is TRBV19, the J call TRBJ2-7, with 13 bases identical to TRBD2. The CDR3 sequence is 15 residues long. Germline CDR1 LNHDA, CDR2 SQIVND (reference sequence). V lost 8 bases, J lost 0 bases, and 4 bases stayed unmatched. The CDR3, as DNA: TGTGCCAGTGGAAGGACTAGCGGGAGCTCCTACGAGCAGTACTTC. It translates to CASGRTSGSSYEQYF. The full variable domain, in which reference TRBV19 and TRBJ2-7 provide the parts outside the CDR3, is DGGITQSPKYLFRKEGQNVTLSCEQNLNHDAMYWYRQDPGQGLRLIYYSQIVNDFQKGDIAEGYSVSREKKESFPLTVTSAQKNPTAFYLCASGRTSGSSYEQYFGPGTRLTVT.

V usage is TRBV6-6 and J usage is TRBJ2-4; 9 nucleotides align to TRBD1. Germline lookup yields CDR1 MNHNY and CDR2 SVGAGI (reference sequence). V gave up 2 bases and J gave up 6 bases; unmatched junction bases: 2. This CDR3 spans 14 amino acids. CDR3 residues: CASSYGTGTNIQYF. The CDR3 coding sequence is TGTGCCAGCAGTTACGGGACAGGGACAAACATTCAGTACTTC.

The J gene is TRBJ2-5, the V gene TRBV6-5; D is ambiguous. The V gene lost 6 bases and the J gene lost 4 bases, with 6 bases spanning the gap. CDR3 length: 11 residues. CDR1 is MNHEY and CDR2 is SVGAGI in the germline V gene. The CDR3 is CASRGIETQYF. The CDR3 DNA sequence: TGTGCCAGCAGGGGGATAGAGACCCAGTACTTC.

V gene TRBV19 combines with J gene TRBJ1-5; the D gene is possibly TRBD1 (6 bases). Germline-derived CDR1 and CDR2 are LNHDA and SQIVND (reference sequence). V was pared by 5 bases and J by 7 bases, with 18 bases between. The CDR3 sequence is 15 residues long. Here the CDR3 reads CASSPGEGWGQPQHF. Here the CDR3 DNA reads TGTGCCAGTAGTCCAGGGGAGGGTTGGGGCCAGCCCCAGCATTTT.

The genes are TRBV4-3 and TRBJ1-1, with a weak D call TRBD1 (5 bases). The CDR3 has 16 residues. The germline gives CDR1 LGHNA, CDR2 YSLEER. Trimming removed 8 bases from V and 0 bases from J, with 19 bases in between. The CDR3 is CASSWGAGSMNTEAFF. In nucleotides, the CDR3 is TGCGCCAGCTCCTGGGGTGCAGGGTCCATGAACACTGAAGCTTTCTTT.

This clone was recorded a few times. The chain links TRBV2 to TRBJ1-6; D unresolved. CDR3 length: 17 residues. Trimming took 5 bases from V and 0 from J, leaving 14 bases between them. The V gene's germline CDR1 is SNHLY and CDR2 FYNNEI. This CDR3 reads CASSPGPYSSYNSPLHF. CDR3 nucleotides: TGTGCCAGCAGTCCTGGGCCTTATAGCTCCTATAATTCACCCCTCCACTTT.

V is TRBV5-6 and J is TRBJ2-1; TRBD2 matches 7 bases. The CDR3 has 17 residues. The V segment lost 4 bases and the J segment 4 bases; nucleotides outside the gene matches: 14. Germline-derived CDR1 and CDR2 are SGHDT and YYEEEE. The CDR3 nucleotides are TGTGCCAGCAGCACGAGGCTGACTAGCCCTAGATACAATGAGCAGTTCTTC. It specifies CASSTRLTSPRYNEQFF. Full variable domain (rest looked up from reference TRBV5-6 and TRBJ2-1): DAGVTQSPTHLIKTRGQQVTLRCSPKSGHDTVSWYQQALGQGPQFIFQYYEEEERQRGNFPDRFSGHQFPNYSSELNVNALLLGDSALYLCASSTRLTSPRYNEQFFGPGTRLTVL.

J is TRBJ1-1 and V is TRBV9, with 8 bases identical to TRBD1. The CDR3 has 16 amino acids. With V trimmed by 0 bases and J by 0 bases, 4 bases remained unmatched. Germline CDR1 and CDR2: SGDLS and YYNGEE. The CDR3 region is CASSVDRGGMNTEAFF. DNA of the CDR3: TGTGCCAGCAGCGTAGACAGGGGGGGAATGAACACTGAAGCTTTCTTT.

The rearrangement joins TRBV7-2 to TRBJ2-7, with D perhaps TRBD2 (5 bases). The CDR3 consists of 14 residues. V was shortened by 4 bases and J by 0 bases, with 10 bases between the two germline ends. Germline CDR1 is SGHTA and CDR2 is FQGNSA. CDR3 nucleotide sequence: TGTGCCAGCAGCTCCCGAGCGGTCTCCTACGAGCAGTACTTC. Residues: CASSSRAVSYEQYF.

The rearrangement uses TRBV15 and TRBJ1-1; no clear D gene. CDR1 and CDR2 from the germline V gene are LNHNV and YYDKDF (reference sequence). Deletions cut 0 bases from V and 4 bases from J, with 6 bases between. The CDR3 spans 13 residues. The CDR3 spells CATSRERRTEAFF. The CDR3 DNA is TGTGCCACCAGCAGAGAGCGTCGCACTGAAGCTTTCTTT. Supplemented by reference TRBV15 and TRBJ1-1, the full variable domain reads DAMVIQNPRYQVTQFGKPVTLSCSQTLNHNVMYWYQQKSSQAPKLLFHYYDKDFNNEADTPDNFQSRRPNTSFCFLDIRSPGLGDTAMYLCATSRERRTEAFFGQGTRLTVV.

This sequence joins TRBV7-2 and TRBJ2-2, with D perhaps TRBD1 (5 bases). The V end lost 2 bases, the J end lost 5 bases, and 15 bases lay between the germline ends. Per germline, CDR1 SGHTA and CDR2 FQGNSA. CDR3 length: 16 amino acids. The CDR3 sequence: CASSLNSQGWTGELFF. In DNA, the CDR3 is TGTGCCAGCAGCTTAAATTCTCAGGGATGGACCGGGGAGCTGTTTTTT.

This chain connects TRBV6-1 to TRBJ2-7; D gene ambiguous. Germline V lookup: CDR1 MNHNS, CDR2 SASEGT. V lost 2 bases, J lost 1 base, and 18 bases lay in between. The CDR3 has 17 residues. CDR3: CASSEPSWAEVSYEQYF. The CDR3, as DNA: TGTGCCAGCAGTGAACCCTCGTGGGCCGAGGTATCCTACGAGCAGTACTTC.

The chain uses TRBV7-2 and TRBJ2-3; D remains unclear. The CDR3 loop spans 15 amino acids. CDR1 and CDR2 from the germline V gene are SGHTA and FQGNSA. V was clipped by 1 base and J by 2 bases, with 10 bases between them. As DNA, the CDR3 is TGTGCCAGCAGCTTAGTGAAGCTCCCCACAGATACGCAGTATTTT. Amino acid sequence: CASSLVKLPTDTQYF.

This chain joins TRBV5-1 and TRBJ1-2; 8 bases map to TRBD1. V gave up 2 bases and J gave up 6 bases; unmatched junction bases: 3. CDR1 is SGHRS, CDR2 YFSETQ, per germline. CDR3 length: 13 residues. The CDR3, as DNA: TGCGCCAGCAGCTTCACAGGGGGGGATGGCTACACCTTC. Its translation: CASSFTGGDGYTF.

This clone was found once. CDR3 nucleotides: TGTGCCAGCAGCCACAAAAGGGGGGATGAGCAGTTCTTC. Amino acids: CASSHKRGDEQFF. This chain links TRBV5-4 with TRBJ2-1; D is possibly TRBD1 or TRBD2 (6 bases each). Germline loops: CDR1 SGHNT, CDR2 YYREEE (reference sequence). The V and J ends lost 4 bases and 8 bases respectively, with 13 bases between them. The CDR3 contains 13 residues.

The CDR3 sequence is CASSINLAGGYEQYF. The DNA for the CDR3 is TGTGCCAGTAGTATAAATCTAGCGGGAGGCTACGAGCAGTACTTC. The chain couples TRBV19 to TRBJ2-7; TRBD2 matches 11 bases. Germline V gene lookup returns CDR1 LNHDA and CDR2 SQIVND (reference sequence). This CDR3 spans 15 amino acids. The ends lost 2 bases at V and 3 bases at J; junction bases unmatched: 3.

The V and J genes are TRBV6-2 or TRBV6-3 and TRBJ2-1; D gene uncertain. CDR3 length: 20 amino acids. V was trimmed by 2 bases and J by 1 base, leaving 24 bases between them. CDR1 and CDR2 (germline): MNHEY, SVGEGT. The CDR3 spells CASSYPLKRRNPKSYNEQFF. The DNA of the CDR3 is TGTGCCAGCAGTTACCCCTTAAAACGCCGAAATCCTAAATCCTACAATGAGCAGTTCTTC.

V is TRBV28 and J is TRBJ2-5, with 8 bases matching TRBD2. The length of the CDR3 is 15 residues. With 5 bases clipped from V and 2 bases from J, the junction kept 7 bases outside the gene matches. Germline loops: CDR1 MDHEN, CDR2 SYDVKM. The CDR3 is CASSAAGASQETQYF. CDR3 in DNA: TGTGCCAGCAGTGCAGCGGGGGCCAGTCAAGAGACCCAGTACTTC.